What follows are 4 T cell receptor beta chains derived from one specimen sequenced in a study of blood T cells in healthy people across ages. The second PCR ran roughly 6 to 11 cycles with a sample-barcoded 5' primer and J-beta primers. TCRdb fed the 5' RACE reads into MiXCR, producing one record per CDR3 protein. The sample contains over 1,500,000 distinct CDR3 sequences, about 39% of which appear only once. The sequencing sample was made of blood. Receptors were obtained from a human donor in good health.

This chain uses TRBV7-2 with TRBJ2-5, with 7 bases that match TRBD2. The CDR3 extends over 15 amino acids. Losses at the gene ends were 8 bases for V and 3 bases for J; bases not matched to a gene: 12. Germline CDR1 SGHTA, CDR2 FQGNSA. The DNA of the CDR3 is TGTGCCAGCGGGTCTGGCGGGGGAGCGAAAGAGACCCAGTACTTC. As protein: CASGSGGGAKETQYF.

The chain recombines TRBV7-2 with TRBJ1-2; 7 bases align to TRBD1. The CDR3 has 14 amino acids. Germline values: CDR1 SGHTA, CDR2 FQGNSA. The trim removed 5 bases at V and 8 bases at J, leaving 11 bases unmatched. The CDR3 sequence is CASSDVNRQGGYTF. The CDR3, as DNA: TGTGCCAGCAGCGACGTAAACCGACAGGGCGGCTACACCTTC.

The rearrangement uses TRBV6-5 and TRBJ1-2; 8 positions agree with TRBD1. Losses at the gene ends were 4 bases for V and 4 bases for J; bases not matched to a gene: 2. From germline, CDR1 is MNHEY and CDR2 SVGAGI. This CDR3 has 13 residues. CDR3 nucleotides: TGTGCCAGCAGTTGGGGACAGGTCTATGGCTACACCTTC. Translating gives CASSWGQVYGYTF.

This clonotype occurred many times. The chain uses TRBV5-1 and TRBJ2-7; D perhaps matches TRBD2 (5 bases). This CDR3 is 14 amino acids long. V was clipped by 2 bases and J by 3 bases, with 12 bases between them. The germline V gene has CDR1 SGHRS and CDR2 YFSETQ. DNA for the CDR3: TGCGCCAGCAGCTTTACACCTACTAGCTACGAGCAGTACTTC. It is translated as CASSFTPTSYEQYF.